This T cell receptor beta chain emerged from a study of technical replicates of blood from several donors. Trimming at V came to 5 bases and at J to 3 bases, leaving 8 bases not matched to a gene. The germline gives CDR1 SGDLS, CDR2 YYNGEE. This CDR3 region has 14 residues. The method was immunoSEQ multiplex PCR; TCRdb's version includes in-frame clones alone and lacks a portion of them. The sample has roughly 60,000 clones, approximately 87% seen once. This clonotype was obtained from a human donor in good health. Some clones in this sample may be carry-over from other donors' samples. The sample taken for sequencing was PBMCs. The chain carries TRBV9 and TRBJ2-7, with 7 bases fitting TRBD1. Here the CDR3 DNA reads TGTGCCAGCAGTCCAGGGACAGTCCGCTACGAGCAGTACTTC. This codes for CASSPGTVRYEQYF.